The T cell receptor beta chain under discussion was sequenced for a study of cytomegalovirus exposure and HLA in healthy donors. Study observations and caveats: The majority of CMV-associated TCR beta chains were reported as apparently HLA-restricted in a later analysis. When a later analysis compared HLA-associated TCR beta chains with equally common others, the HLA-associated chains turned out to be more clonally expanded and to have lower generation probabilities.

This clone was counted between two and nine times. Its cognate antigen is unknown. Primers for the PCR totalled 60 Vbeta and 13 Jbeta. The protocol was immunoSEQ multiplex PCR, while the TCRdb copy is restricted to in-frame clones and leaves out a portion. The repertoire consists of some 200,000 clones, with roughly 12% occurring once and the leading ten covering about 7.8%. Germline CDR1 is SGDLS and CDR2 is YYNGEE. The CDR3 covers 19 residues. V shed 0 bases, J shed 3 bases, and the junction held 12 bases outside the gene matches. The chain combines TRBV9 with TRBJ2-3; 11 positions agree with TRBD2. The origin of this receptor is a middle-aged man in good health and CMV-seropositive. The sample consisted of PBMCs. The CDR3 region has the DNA TGTGCCAGCAGCGTAGAGAGGGGTAATAGCGGGGGGGCAACAGATACGCAGTATTTT. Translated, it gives CASSVERGNSGGATDTQYF.